The present entry profiles one T cell receptor (beta chain) with its context. Its matching antigen is unknown. These data come from a study of OX40 agonist ivuxolimab in advanced cancers. Across the whole study: Ivuxolimab, an agonist antibody against OX40 (CD134), was given to patients.

The study sampled blood at baseline, cycle 4 day 1, and cycle 7 day 1. Clones were sequenced by immunoSEQ multiplex PCR, and TCRdb holds only the in-frame ones, with some missing. There are 70,000 to 80,000 clones in the sample; roughly 80% occur only once, and roughly 4.8% lies in the top ten. V lost 4 bases and J lost 2, with 14 bases in between. The CDR3 consists of 15 residues. CDR1 and CDR2 (germline): SGHTA, FQGNSA. Notes on the study in general: CD8+ T cells showed, on average, more clonal expansion than CD4+ cells. Low normalized T-cell clonal expansion also characterized some of the nonresponders.

The TCR was taken from an adult with an advanced solid tumor such as melanoma, head and neck, liver or kidney cancer. This specimen consisted of CD4+ or CD8+ T cells sorted from blood, obtained in a trial of the OX40 agonist ivuxolimab. V gene TRBV7-2 combines with J gene TRBJ1-1, with D uncertain. CDR3 nucleotide sequence: TGTGCCAGCAGCTGGGGTGCAGGTCTTAACACTGAAGCTTTCTTT. It translates to CASSWGAGLNTEAFF.